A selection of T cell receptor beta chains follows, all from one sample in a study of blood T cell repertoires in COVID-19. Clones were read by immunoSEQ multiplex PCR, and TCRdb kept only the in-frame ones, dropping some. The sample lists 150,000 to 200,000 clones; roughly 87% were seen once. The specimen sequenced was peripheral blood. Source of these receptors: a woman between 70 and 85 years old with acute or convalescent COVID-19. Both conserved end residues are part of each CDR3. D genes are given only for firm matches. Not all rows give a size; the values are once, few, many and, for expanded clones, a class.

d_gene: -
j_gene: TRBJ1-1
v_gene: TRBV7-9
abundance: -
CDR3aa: CASSHHAQGELEAFF
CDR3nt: TGTGCCAGCAGTCACCACGCCCAGGGTGAGCTTGAAGCTTTCTTT

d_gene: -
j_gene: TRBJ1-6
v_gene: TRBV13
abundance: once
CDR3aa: CASSQNRHRHPNSPLHF
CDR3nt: TGTGCCAGCAGTCAGAATCGACACAGACATCCTAATTCACCCCTCCACTTT

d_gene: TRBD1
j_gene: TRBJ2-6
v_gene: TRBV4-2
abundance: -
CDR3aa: CASSKVGGTGSSGANVLTF
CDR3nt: TGTGCCAGCAGCAAAGTCGGGGGGACAGGGAGCTCTGGGGCCAACGTCCTGACTTTC

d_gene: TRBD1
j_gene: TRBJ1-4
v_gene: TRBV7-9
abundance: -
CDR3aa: CASSQSGGPNEKLFF
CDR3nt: TGTGCCAGCAGCCAATCAGGGGGCCCTAATGAAAAACTGTTTTTT

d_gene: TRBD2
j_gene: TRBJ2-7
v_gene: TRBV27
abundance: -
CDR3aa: CASSSGLAGIYEQYF
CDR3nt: TGTGCCAGCAGTTCTGGACTAGCGGGTATCTACGAGCAGTACTTC

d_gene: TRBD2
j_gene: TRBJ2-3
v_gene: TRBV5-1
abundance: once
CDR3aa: CASSLTSGGEHF
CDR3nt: TGCGCCAGCAGCTTGACTAGCGGGGGGGAGCATTTT

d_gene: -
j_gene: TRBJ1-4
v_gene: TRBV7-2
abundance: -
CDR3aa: CASSLTSDHRELFF
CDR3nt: TGTGCCAGCAGCTTAACATCTGATCACAGGGAACTGTTTTTT

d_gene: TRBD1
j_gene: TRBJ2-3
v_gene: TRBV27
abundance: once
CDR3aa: CASSPGQGTRITNTQYF
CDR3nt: TGTGCCAGCAGCCCAGGACAGGGGACCAGAATCACAAATACGCAGTATTTT

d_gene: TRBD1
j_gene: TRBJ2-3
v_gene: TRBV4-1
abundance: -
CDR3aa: CASSQQGTGGTDTQYF
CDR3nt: TGCGCCAGCAGCCAACAAGGGACAGGGGGCACAGATACGCAGTATTTT

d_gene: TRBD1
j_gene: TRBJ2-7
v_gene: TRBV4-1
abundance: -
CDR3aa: CASSPPDRTYEQYF
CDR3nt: TGCGCCAGCAGCCCCCCGGACAGGACCTACGAGCAGTACTTC